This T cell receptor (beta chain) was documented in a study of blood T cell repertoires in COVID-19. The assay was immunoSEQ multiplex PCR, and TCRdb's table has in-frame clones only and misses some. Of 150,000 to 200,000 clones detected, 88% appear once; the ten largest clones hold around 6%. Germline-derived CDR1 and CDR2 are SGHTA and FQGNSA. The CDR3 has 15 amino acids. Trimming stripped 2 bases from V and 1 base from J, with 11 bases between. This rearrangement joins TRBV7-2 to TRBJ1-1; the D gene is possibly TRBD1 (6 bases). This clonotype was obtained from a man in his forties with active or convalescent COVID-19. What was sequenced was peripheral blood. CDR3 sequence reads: CASSLQGGTNTEAFF. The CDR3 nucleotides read TGTGCCAGCAGCTTACAAGGGGGTACGAACACTGAAGCTTTCTTT.